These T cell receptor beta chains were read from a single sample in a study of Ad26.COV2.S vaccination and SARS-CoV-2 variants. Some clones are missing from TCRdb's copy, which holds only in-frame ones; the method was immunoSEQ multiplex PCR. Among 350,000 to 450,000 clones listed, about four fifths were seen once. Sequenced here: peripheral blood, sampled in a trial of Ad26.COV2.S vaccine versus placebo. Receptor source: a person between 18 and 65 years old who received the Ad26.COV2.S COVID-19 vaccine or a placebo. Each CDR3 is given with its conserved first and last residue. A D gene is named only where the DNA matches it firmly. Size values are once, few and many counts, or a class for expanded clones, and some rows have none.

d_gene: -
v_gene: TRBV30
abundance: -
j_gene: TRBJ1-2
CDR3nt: TGTGCCTGGAGTACCCCGGGAGGCTATGGCTACACCTTC
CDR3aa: CAWSTPGGYGYTF

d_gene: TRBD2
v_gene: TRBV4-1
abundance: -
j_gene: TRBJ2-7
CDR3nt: TGCGCCAGCAGCCAAGATAGTAGCGGGAGTTCCCACGAGCAGTACTTC
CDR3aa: CASSQDSSGSSHEQYF

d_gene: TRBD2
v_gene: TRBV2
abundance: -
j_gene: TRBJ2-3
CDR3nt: TGTGCCTCGGCCCGGGACTACAACACAGATACGCAGTATTTT
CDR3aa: CASARDYNTDTQYF

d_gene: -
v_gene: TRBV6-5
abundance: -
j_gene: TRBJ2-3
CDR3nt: TGTGCCAGGGTGAGGGCAGATACGCAGTATTTT
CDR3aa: CARVRADTQYF

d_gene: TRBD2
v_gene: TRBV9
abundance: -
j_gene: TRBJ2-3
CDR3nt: TGTGCCAGCAGCCTAGGACTAGCGGGAGGAGATACGCAGTATTTT
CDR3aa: CASSLGLAGGDTQYF

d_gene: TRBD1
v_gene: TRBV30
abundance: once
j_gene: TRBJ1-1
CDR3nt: TGTGCCTGCGCGGGACAGGGGGGGACGCAGGCTTTCTTT
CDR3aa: CACAGQGGTQAFF

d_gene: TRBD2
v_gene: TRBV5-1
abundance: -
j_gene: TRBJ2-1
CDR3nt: TGCGCCAGCAGCCCCACGGGGGGGGCGGGAGGAGGTGAGCAGTTCTTC
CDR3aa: CASSPTGGAGGGEQFF

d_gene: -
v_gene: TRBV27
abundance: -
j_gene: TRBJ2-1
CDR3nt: TGTGCCAGCAGCCCCGGGACACCTGTCTACAATGAGCAGTTCTTC
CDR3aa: CASSPGTPVYNEQFF

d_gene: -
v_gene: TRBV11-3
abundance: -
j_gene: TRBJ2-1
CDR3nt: TGTGCCAGCAGCTTGAGGGGGAGCTCCTACAATGAGCAGTTCTTC
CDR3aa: CASSLRGSSYNEQFF

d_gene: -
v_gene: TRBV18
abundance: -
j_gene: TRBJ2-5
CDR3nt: TGTGCCAGCTCACCCCCAAGGCCCCAAGAGACCCAGTACTTC
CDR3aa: CASSPPRPQETQYF

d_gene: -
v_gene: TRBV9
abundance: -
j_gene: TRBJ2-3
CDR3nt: TGTGCCAGCAGCGTGGTTGCTAGCGTCACAGATACGCAGTATTTT
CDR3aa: CASSVVASVTDTQYF

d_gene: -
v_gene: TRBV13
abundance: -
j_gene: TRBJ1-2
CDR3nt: TGTGCCAGCAGCCCCACGGGGGCGGACTATGGCTACACCTTC
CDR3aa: CASSPTGADYGYTF

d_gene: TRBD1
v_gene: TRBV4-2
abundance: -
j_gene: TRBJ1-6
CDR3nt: TGTGCCAGCAACCGGGACAGGGGAAATTCACCCCTCCACTTT
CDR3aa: CASNRDRGNSPLHF

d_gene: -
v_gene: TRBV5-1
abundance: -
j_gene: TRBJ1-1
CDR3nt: TGCGCCAGCAGCTTGGCAGGGTCCACTGAAGCTTTCTTT
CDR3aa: CASSLAGSTEAFF

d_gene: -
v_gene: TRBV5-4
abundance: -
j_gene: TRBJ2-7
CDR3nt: TGTGCCAGCAGCCCCCCCTCCCGTCACTACGAGCAGTACTTC
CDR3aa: CASSPPSRHYEQYF

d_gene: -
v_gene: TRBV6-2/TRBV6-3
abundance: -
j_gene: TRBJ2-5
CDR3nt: TGTGCCAGCAGTTACGGGGTCGGTACCCAGTACTTC
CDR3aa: CASSYGVGTQYF

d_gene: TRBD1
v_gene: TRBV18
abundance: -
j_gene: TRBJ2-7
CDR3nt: TGTGCCAGCTCACAAACGGACAGGGTCGGGTACGAGCAGTACTTC
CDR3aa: CASSQTDRVGYEQYF

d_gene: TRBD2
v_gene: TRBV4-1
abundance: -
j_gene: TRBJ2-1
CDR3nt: TGCGCCAGCAGCCAACTGCCAGCGGGAGGGGGCCCCATCGATGAGCAGTTCTTC
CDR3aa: CASSQLPAGGGPIDEQFF

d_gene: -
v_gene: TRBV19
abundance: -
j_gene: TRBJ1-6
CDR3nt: TGTGCCAGTAGTGACCGGGTCCGGTCACCCCTCCACTTT
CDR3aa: CASSDRVRSPLHF

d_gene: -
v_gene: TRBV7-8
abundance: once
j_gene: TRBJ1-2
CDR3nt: TGTGCCAGCTCGGGTGGGGGCTATGGCTACACCTTC
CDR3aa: CASSGGGYGYTF

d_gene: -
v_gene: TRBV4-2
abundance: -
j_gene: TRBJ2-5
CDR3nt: TGTGCCAGCAGCGGAGAGAGGCAAGAGACCCAGTACTTC
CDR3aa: CASSGERQETQYF

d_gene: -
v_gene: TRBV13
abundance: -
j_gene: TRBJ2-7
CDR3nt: TGTGCCAGCAGCTTAGGGCTAGGGACGGTCGACGAGCAGTACTTC
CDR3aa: CASSLGLGTVDEQYF

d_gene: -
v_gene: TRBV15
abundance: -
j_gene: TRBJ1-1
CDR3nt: TGTGCCACCAGCAGAGGGATGAACACTGAAGCTTTCTTT
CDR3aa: CATSRGMNTEAFF

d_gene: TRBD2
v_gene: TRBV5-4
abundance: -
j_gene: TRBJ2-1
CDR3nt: TGTGCCAGCAGCTTAGGGCTAGCGGGAGGCAATGAGCAGTTCTTC
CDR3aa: CASSLGLAGGNEQFF

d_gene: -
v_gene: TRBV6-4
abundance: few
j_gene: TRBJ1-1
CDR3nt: TGTGCCAGCAGTGATGCCTTAGGGGGGGAAGCTTTCTTT
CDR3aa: CASSDALGGEAFF

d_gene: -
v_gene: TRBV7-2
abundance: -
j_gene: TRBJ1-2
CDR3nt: TGTGCCAGCAGCTTAGTTAGCGGTTTTACAGTCTTTGGCTACACCTTC
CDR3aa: CASSLVSGFTVFGYTF

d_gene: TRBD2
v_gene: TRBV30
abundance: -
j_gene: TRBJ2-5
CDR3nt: TGTGCCTGGAGTGAGGGGACTAGCGGACGCTGGGAGACCCAGTACTTC
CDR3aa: CAWSEGTSGRWETQYF

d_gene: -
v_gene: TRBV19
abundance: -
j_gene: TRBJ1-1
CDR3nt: TGTGCCAGTAGTATCTGGCGGACAGTTGAGAACACTGAAGCTTTCTTT
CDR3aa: CASSIWRTVENTEAFF

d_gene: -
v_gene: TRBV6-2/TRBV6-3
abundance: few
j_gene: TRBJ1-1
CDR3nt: TGTGCCAGCAGCCCCACTCGAAAGACCTTTGAAGCTTTCTTT
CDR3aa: CASSPTRKTFEAFF

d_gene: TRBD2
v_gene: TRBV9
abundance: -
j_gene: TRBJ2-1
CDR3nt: TGTGCCAGCAGCTCCAGACGGACTAGCGGGGCCTACAATGAGCAGTTCTTC
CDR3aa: CASSSRRTSGAYNEQFF

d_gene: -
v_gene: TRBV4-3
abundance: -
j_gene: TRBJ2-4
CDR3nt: TGCGCCAGCAGCCAAATTACTAGCCTGGGCAACATTCAGTACTTC
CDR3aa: CASSQITSLGNIQYF

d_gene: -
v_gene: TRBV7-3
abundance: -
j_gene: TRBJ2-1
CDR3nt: TGTGCCAGCAGCTTAAACTCAGCCAATGAGCAGTTCTTC
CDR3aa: CASSLNSANEQFF

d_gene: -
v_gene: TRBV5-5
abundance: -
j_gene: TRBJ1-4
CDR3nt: TGTGCCAGCAGCTCAACCAGGAGATTCAATGGGGATGAAAAACTGTTTTTT
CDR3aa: CASSSTRRFNGDEKLFF

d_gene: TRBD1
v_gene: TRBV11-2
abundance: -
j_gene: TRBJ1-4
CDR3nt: TGTGCCAGCAGACCTACAGGGGGAAAACTGTTTTTT
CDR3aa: CASRPTGGKLFF

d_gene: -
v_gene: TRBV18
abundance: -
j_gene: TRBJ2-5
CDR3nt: TGTGCCAGCTCACCACCGGAGGGGGGCGGAGAGACCCAGTACTTC
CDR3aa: CASSPPEGGGETQYF

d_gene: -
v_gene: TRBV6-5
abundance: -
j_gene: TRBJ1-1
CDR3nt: TGTGCCAGCAGTTACTCGAACAGGAATACTGAAGCTTTCTTT
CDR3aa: CASSYSNRNTEAFF

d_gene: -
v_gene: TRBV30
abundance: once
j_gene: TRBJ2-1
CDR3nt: TGTGCCTGGAAGCCCGACCCGACTCATGAGCAGTTCTTC
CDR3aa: CAWKPDPTHEQFF

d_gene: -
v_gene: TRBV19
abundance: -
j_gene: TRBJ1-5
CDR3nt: TGTGCCAGTAGTATAGTTCACCTTAGCAATCAGCCCCAGCATTTT
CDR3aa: CASSIVHLSNQPQHF

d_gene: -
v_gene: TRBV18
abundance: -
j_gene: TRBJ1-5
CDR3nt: TGTGCCAGCTCTGGGGGAGGGAATCAGCCCCAGCATTTT
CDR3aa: CASSGGGNQPQHF

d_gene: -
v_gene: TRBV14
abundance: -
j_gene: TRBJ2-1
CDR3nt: TGTGCCAGCAGCCAAGTCCCGATGGAGCAGTTCTTC
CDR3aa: CASSQVPMEQFF

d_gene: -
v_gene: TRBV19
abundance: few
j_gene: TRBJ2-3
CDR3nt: TGTGCCAGTAGTATGGTTTGGCCAGATACGCAGTATTTT
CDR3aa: CASSMVWPDTQYF

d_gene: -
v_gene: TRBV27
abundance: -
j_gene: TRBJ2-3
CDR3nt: TGTGCCAGCAGTGGGAACCGCCTCCTCACAGATACGCAGTATTTT
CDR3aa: CASSGNRLLTDTQYF

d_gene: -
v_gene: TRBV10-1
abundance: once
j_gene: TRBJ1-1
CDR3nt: TGCGCCAGCAGTGAGTCCGGGGGGCGCATCAAGAACACTGAAGCTTTCTTT
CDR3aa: CASSESGGRIKNTEAFF

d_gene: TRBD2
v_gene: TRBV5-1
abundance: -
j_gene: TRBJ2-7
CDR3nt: TGCGCCAGCAGCTTGTCCCGGCTAGCGGGGATCTACGAGCAGTACTTC
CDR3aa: CASSLSRLAGIYEQYF

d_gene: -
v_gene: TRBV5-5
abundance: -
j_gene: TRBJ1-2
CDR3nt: TGTGCCAGCAGCCCCTCGAGGAGAGAATTAGCTAACTATGGCTACACCTTC
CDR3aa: CASSPSRRELANYGYTF

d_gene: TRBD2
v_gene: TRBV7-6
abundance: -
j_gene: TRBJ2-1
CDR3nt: TGTGCCCGCACCCCCCCCGCGGGGCGGGGGGGGAGCTCCTACAATGAGCAGTTCTTC
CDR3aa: CARTPPAGRGGSSYNEQFF